This TCR beta chain was retrieved from a study of blood T cells in healthy people across ages. Study-wide points: Whereas aged donors had fewer naive CD4+ cells, long-lived donors had more of them and higher diversity.

To note about this clonotype: Its cognate antigen is unknown.

Donors each provided 7.5 to 10 milliliters of peripheral blood. The CDR3 is 17 residues long. The germline gives CDR1 LGHDT, CDR2 YNNKEL (reference sequence). A second PCR, run for about 7 to 12 cycles, used a sample-barcoded 5' primer plus a J-beta primer mix. There were at least 3 million CDR3-containing paired-end reads obtained from each sample. TCRdb itself ran the 5' RACE reads through MiXCR, one entry per CDR3 protein. The sample consists of about 1.4 million distinct CDR3 sequences, approximately 60% of them appearing once. The gene calls are TRBV3-1 and TRBJ2-4; 8 nucleotides align to TRBD1. Gene TRBJ2-7 matches the end of the DNA better, so the J call may be wrong. Sequencing was carried out using blood. This TCR came from a man aged 18 to 29 in good health. Written as DNA, the CDR3 is TGTGCCAGCAGCCCTTATGGCGCCCGGGACAGGAACTACGAGCAGTACTTC. This gives the protein CASSPYGARDRNYEQYF.